This T cell receptor beta chain was sequenced during a study of OX40 agonist ivuxolimab in advanced cancers. Study-wide background: About 42% of patients had received prior checkpoint inhibitor therapy.

Germline V gene data show CDR1 as KGHSY and CDR2 as FQNENV. CDR3 length: 16 amino acids. V was clipped by 2 bases and J by 2 bases; unmatched bases: 5. Baseline, cycle 4 day 1, and cycle 7 day 1 were the blood sampling points. Measured with immunoSEQ multiplex PCR; TCRdb has only the in-frame clones, and not every one. The sample carries 45,000 to 60,000 clones, roughly 92% recorded once. This rearrangement joins TRBV16 to TRBJ2-3; 9 bases map to TRBD2. The TCR comes from an adult with an advanced solid tumor such as melanoma, head and neck, liver or kidney cancer. Source: CD4+ or CD8+ T cells sorted from blood, taken in a trial of the OX40 agonist ivuxolimab. The CDR3 region is CASSQGSGRITDTQYF. As DNA, the CDR3 is TGTGCCAGCAGCCAAGGGAGCGGGAGGATCACAGATACGCAGTATTTT.